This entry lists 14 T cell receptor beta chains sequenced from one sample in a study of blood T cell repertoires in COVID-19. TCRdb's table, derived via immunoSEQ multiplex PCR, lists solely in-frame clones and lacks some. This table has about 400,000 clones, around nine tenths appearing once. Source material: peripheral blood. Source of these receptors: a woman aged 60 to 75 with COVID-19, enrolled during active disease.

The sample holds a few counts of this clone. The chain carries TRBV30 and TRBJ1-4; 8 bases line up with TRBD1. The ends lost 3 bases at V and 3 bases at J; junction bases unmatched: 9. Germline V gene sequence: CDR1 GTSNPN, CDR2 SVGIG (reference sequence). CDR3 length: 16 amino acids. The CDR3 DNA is TGTGCCTGGAGCTCAGTTTTGGGACAGGCTAATGAAAAACTGTTTTTT. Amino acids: CAWSSVLGQANEKLFF. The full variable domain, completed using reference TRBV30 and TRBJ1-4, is SQTIHQWPATLVQPVGSPLSLECTVEGTSNPNLYWYRQAAGRGLQLLFYSVGIGQISSEVPQNLSASRPQDRQFILSSKKLLLSDSGFYLCAWSSVLGQANEKLFFGSGTQLSVL.

In nucleotides, the CDR3 is TGTGCCAGCAGCTTGGGACAGGGGGGGCGCTACGAGCAGTACTTC. Its protein product is CASSLGQGGRYEQYF. The V call is TRBV5-8, the J call TRBJ2-7; TRBD1 aligns across 9 bases. Germline assignment: CDR1 SGHTS and CDR2 YDEGEE. The CDR3 loop spans 15 amino acids. J gave up 3 bases and V 0 bases, and 4 bases lay outside the gene matches.

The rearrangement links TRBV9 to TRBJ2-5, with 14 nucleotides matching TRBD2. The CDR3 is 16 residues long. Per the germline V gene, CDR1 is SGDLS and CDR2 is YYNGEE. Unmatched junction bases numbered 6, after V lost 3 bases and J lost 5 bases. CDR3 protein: CASSAGLAGGKETQYF. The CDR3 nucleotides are TGTGCCAGCAGCGCCGGACTAGCGGGGGGTAAGGAGACCCAGTACTTC. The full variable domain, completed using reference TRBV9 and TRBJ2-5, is DSGVTQTPKHLITATGQRVTLRCSPRSGDLSVYWYQQSLDQGLQFLIQYYNGEERAKGNILERFSAQQFPDLHSELNLSSLELGDSALYFCASSAGLAGGKETQYFGPGTRLLVL.

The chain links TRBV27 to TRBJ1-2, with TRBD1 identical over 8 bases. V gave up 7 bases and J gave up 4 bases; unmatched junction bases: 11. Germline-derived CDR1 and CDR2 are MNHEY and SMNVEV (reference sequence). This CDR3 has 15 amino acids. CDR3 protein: CASMPWGTGAYGYTF. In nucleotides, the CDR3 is TGTGCCAGCATGCCGTGGGGGACAGGAGCCTATGGCTACACCTTC.

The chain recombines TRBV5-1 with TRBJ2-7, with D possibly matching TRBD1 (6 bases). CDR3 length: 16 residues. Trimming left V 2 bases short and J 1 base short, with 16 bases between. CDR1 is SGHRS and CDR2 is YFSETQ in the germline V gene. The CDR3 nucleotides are TGCGCCAGCAGCTTACCCAGGGGCCGGGAATCCTACGAGCAGTACTTC. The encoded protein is CASSLPRGRESYEQYF.

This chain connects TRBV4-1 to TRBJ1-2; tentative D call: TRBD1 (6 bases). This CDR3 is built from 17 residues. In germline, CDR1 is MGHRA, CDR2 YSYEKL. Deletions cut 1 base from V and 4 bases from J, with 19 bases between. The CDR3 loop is CASSQGTDGRLGYGYTF. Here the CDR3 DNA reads TGCGCCAGCAGCCAAGGGACAGATGGCCGCCTTGGCTATGGCTACACCTTC.

The chain's CDR3 is CASRDMSHGYTF. In DNA, the CDR3 is TGTGCCAGCAGAGACATGTCGCATGGCTACACCTTC. The chain joins TRBV9 to TRBJ1-2; no clear D. The CDR3 length is 12 residues. V was clipped by 5 bases and J by 6 bases, with 11 bases between them. Germline V gene sequence: CDR1 SGDLS, CDR2 YYNGEE.

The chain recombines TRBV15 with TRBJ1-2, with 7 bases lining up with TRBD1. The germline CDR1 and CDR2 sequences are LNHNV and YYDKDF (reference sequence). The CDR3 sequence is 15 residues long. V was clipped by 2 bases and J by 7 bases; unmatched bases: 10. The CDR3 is CATSRSPGGTGGYTF. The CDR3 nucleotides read TGTGCCACCAGCAGATCCCCAGGGGGAACGGGTGGCTACACCTTC.

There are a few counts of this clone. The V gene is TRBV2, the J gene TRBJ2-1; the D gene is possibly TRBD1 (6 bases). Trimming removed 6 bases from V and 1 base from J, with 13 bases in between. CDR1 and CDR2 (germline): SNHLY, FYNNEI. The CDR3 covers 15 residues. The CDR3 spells CASRGTSDSYNEQFF. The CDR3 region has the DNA TGTGCCAGCAGGGGGACATCCGATTCCTACAATGAGCAGTTCTTC.

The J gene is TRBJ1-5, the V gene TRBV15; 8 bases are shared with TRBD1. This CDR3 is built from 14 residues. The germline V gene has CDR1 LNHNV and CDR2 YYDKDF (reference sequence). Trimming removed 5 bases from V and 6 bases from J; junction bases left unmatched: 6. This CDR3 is CATSGQGLGQPQHF. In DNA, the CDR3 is TGTGCCACCAGCGGACAGGGATTAGGTCAGCCCCAGCATTTT.

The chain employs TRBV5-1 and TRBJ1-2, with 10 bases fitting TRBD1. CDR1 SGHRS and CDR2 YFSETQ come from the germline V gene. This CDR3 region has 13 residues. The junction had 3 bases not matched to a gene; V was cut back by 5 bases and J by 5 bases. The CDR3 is CASRTGGEYGYTF. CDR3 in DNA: TGCGCCAGCAGGACAGGGGGCGAATATGGCTACACCTTC.

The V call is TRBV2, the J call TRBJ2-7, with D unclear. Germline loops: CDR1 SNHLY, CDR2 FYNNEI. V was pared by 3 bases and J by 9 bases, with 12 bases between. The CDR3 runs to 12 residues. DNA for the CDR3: TGTGCCAGCAGTGACGGAGTCGGCGCGCAGTACTTC. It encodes CASSDGVGAQYF.

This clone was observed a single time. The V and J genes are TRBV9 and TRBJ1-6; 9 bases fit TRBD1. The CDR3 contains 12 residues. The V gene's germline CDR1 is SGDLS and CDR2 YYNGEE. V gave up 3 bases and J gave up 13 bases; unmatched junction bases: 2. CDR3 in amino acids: CASSEGQGPLHF. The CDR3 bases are TGTGCCAGCAGCGAAGGACAGGGGCCCCTCCACTTT. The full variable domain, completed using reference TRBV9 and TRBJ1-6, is DSGVTQTPKHLITATGQRVTLRCSPRSGDLSVYWYQQSLDQGLQFLIQYYNGEERAKGNILERFSAQQFPDLHSELNLSSLELGDSALYFCASSEGQGPLHFGNGTRLTVT.

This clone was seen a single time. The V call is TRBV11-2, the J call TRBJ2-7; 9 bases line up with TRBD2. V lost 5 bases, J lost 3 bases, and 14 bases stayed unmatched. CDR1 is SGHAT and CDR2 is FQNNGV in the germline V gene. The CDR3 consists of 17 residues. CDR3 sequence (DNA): TGTGCCAGCAGCCCACCCCTGAGCGGGGGGATATACTACGAGCAGTACTTC. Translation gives CASSPPLSGGIYYEQYF.